Listed below are T cell receptor beta chains from one sample, sequenced in a study of regulatory T cells in long-lasting Graves disease. TCRdb ran MiXCR on the multiplex PCR reads and lists one entry per CDR3 protein. There are around 460,000 distinct CDR3 sequences in the sample; 22% occur only once, and about 12% lies in the top ten. The sample here was peripheral blood mononuclear cells (PBMCs), taken when the disease was refractory, from a patient treated with antithyroid drugs. The receptors here all came from a female donor with Graves disease. CDR3s include the opening cysteine and the closing phenylalanine or tryptophan. D genes are given only for firm matches. Size values are once, few and many counts, or a class for expanded clones, and some rows have none.

CASSQGTSANSYEQYF TGCGCCAGCAGCCAAGGGACTAGCGCTAACTCCTACGAGCAGTACTTC - TRBV5-1 TRBD2 TRBJ2-7
CASSQGGGLSYEQYF TGTGCCAGCAGCCAAGGAGGGGGCCTATCCTACGAGCAGTACTTC many TRBV5-5 - TRBJ2-7
CASSLIPGGVHEQYF TGTGCCAGCAGCTTAATCCCGGGTGGGGTACACGAGCAGTACTTC - TRBV7-2 - TRBJ2-7
CASRGLAVAKNIQYF TGTGCCAGCAGGGGGTTAGCGGTAGCCAAAAACATTCAGTACTTC many TRBV28 - TRBJ2-4
CASRPRGVPYEQYF TGTGCCAGCAGGCCGAGAGGGGTCCCCTACGAGCAGTACTTC few TRBV7-8 - TRBJ2-7
CASSTQLDVKANYGYTF TGTGCCAGCAGTACTCAACTGGACGTCAAAGCTAACTATGGCTACACCTTC many TRBV28 - TRBJ1-2
CASSLGQIMNTEAFF TGTGCCAGCAGCTTAGGACAGATCATGAACACTGAAGCTTTCTTT many TRBV11-3 - TRBJ1-1
CASSRTGFAGNSPLHF TGTGCCAGCAGCCGGACAGGGTTCGCGGGTAATTCACCCCTCCACTTT few TRBV7-9 TRBD1 TRBJ1-6
CASSPELAGVHEQYF TGTGCCAGCAGTCCCGAACTAGCGGGGGTACACGAGCAGTACTTC many TRBV28 TRBD2 TRBJ2-7
CASPPHRGSVGEQYF TGTGCTTCCCCCCCTCACAGGGGTTCCGTGGGCGAGCAGTACTTC - TRBV30 TRBD1 TRBJ2-7
CACSGSVRDTQYF TGTGCCTGTAGCGGGAGTGTTAGAGATACGCAGTATTTT - TRBV30 TRBD2 TRBJ2-3
CASSIRDLREQYF TGTGCCAGTAGTATACGGGACCTCCGCGAGCAGTACTTC few TRBV19 - TRBJ2-7
CSAERPGSGYTF TGCAGTGCCGAGAGACCTGGCTCCGGCTACACCTTC few TRBV20-1 - TRBJ1-2
CATSGVAHSYEQYF TGTGCCACCTCGGGAGTTGCCCACTCCTACGAGCAGTACTTC many TRBV28 - TRBJ2-7
CSARSGETQYF TGCAGTGCTAGATCCGGGGAGACCCAGTACTTC many TRBV20-1 - TRBJ2-5